These T cell receptor beta chains were read from a single sample in a study of T-cell memory formation after mild COVID-19. Each CDR3 protein gets one entry after TCRdb re-called the 5' RACE reads with MiXCR. This sample has 80,000 to 130,000 distinct CDR3 sequences, with more than 9.5% found just once. The sample taken for sequencing was PBMCs or a T cell subset sorted from them (not recorded which). The receptors here all came from a man between 18 and 29 years old who had mild COVID-19 (a few samples of this study predate the infection). Cell type and time point are not known. CDR3s include the opening cysteine and the closing phenylalanine or tryptophan. Fields, in order: V gene, clone size, J gene, D gene, CDR3 DNA, CDR3 protein. A D gene is named only where the DNA matches it firmly. Size values are once, few and many counts, or a class for expanded clones, and some rows have none.

v_call: TRBV29-1; clone_size: NA; j_call: TRBJ1-2; d_call: NA; cdr3_nt: TGCAGCGTTGTGCAGGGAGACGGCTACACCTTC; cdr3_aa: CSVVQGDGYTF
v_call: TRBV7-8; clone_size: NA; j_call: TRBJ2-1; d_call: TRBD1; cdr3_nt: TGTGCCAGCAGAACCCGACAGGGGCTTGGCAATGAGCAGTTCTTC; cdr3_aa: CASRTRQGLGNEQFF
v_call: TRBV7-2; clone_size: once; j_call: TRBJ2-5; d_call: TRBD2; cdr3_nt: TGTGCCAGCAGCTCCTCCTTTTTCGGGGGGCAAGAGACCCAGTACTTC; cdr3_aa: CASSSSFFGGQETQYF
v_call: TRBV7-9; clone_size: few; j_call: TRBJ1-1; d_call: TRBD1; cdr3_nt: TGTGCCAGCAGCCCGACAGGGCAACCTGAAGCTTTCTTT; cdr3_aa: CASSPTGQPEAFF
v_call: TRBV20-1; clone_size: NA; j_call: TRBJ1-2; d_call: TRBD1; cdr3_nt: TGCAGTGCTAGAGTTTGGAACAGGGGAGGGCATCATGGCTACACCTTC; cdr3_aa: CSARVWNRGGHHGYTF
v_call: TRBV7-8; clone_size: many; j_call: TRBJ2-1; d_call: NA; cdr3_nt: TGTGCCAGCAGCTTAGTCTCCGTATCCTACAATGAGCAGTTCTTC; cdr3_aa: CASSLVSVSYNEQFF
v_call: TRBV6-5; clone_size: few; j_call: TRBJ2-5; d_call: NA; cdr3_nt: TGTGCCAGCAGTTACTACGGGGGAGGAGAGACCCAGTACTTC; cdr3_aa: CASSYYGGGETQYF
v_call: TRBV9; clone_size: many; j_call: TRBJ1-2; d_call: TRBD1; cdr3_nt: TGTGCCAGCAGCGCAGGGGGCCCTACAGCTATGGGCTACACCTTC; cdr3_aa: CASSAGGPTAMGYTF
v_call: TRBV7-8; clone_size: few; j_call: TRBJ1-2; d_call: NA; cdr3_nt: TGTGCCAGCAGCCCTGAAACCCGGGGGCGATATGGCTACACCTTC; cdr3_aa: CASSPETRGRYGYTF
v_call: TRBV20-1; clone_size: few; j_call: TRBJ2-1; d_call: TRBD1; cdr3_nt: TGCAGCCACTTGACAGGGGGGAAGGATGAGCAGTTCTTC; cdr3_aa: CSHLTGGKDEQFF
v_call: TRBV6-5; clone_size: NA; j_call: TRBJ2-3; d_call: NA; cdr3_nt: TGTGCCACCTCCTCCATAAGGGCAGATACGCAGTATTTT; cdr3_aa: CATSSIRADTQYF
v_call: TRBV28; clone_size: few; j_call: TRBJ1-3; d_call: NA; cdr3_nt: TGTGCCAGCAGCGTCCCGGCTGGAAACACCATATATTTT; cdr3_aa: CASSVPAGNTIYF
v_call: TRBV6-2/TRBV6-3; clone_size: few; j_call: TRBJ2-3; d_call: NA; cdr3_nt: TGTGCCAGCTTGCTGGGAAATACGCAGTATTTT; cdr3_aa: CASLLGNTQYF
v_call: TRBV3-1; clone_size: few; j_call: TRBJ2-3; d_call: TRBD2; cdr3_nt: TGTGCCAGCAGCGACGTCGGGGGGGCCGCAGATACGCAGTATTTT; cdr3_aa: CASSDVGGAADTQYF
v_call: TRBV11-1; clone_size: few; j_call: TRBJ2-1; d_call: TRBD2; cdr3_nt: TGTGCCAGCAGCCCAGAGCGGGGGGCCCTCTATGAGCAGTTCTTC; cdr3_aa: CASSPERGALYEQFF
v_call: TRBV29-1; clone_size: NA; j_call: TRBJ1-2; d_call: NA; cdr3_nt: TGCAGCGTTGTTCCGTGGGACTATGGCTACACCTTC; cdr3_aa: CSVVPWDYGYTF
v_call: TRBV3-1; clone_size: few; j_call: TRBJ2-1; d_call: NA; cdr3_nt: TGTGCCAGCAGCCAGGGTTATGAGCAGTTCTTC; cdr3_aa: CASSQGYEQFF
v_call: TRBV28; clone_size: many; j_call: TRBJ2-1; d_call: TRBD2; cdr3_nt: TGTGCCAGCAGGGAGCGGGGGCTAAGCTCCTACAATGAGCAGTTCTTC; cdr3_aa: CASRERGLSSYNEQFF
v_call: TRBV2; clone_size: few; j_call: TRBJ1-3; d_call: TRBD1; cdr3_nt: TGTGCCAGCAGTGAAGAGACAGGGGGCTTATCTGGAAACACCATATATTTT; cdr3_aa: CASSEETGGLSGNTIYF
v_call: TRBV29-1; clone_size: NA; j_call: TRBJ1-3; d_call: NA; cdr3_nt: TGCAGCTTCACAGGGTCTTCTGGAAACACCATATATTTT; cdr3_aa: CSFTGSSGNTIYF
v_call: TRBV6-1; clone_size: NA; j_call: TRBJ1-1; d_call: NA; cdr3_nt: TGTGCCAGCAGTGAACGGGAAAACACTGAAGCTTTCTTT; cdr3_aa: CASSERENTEAFF
v_call: TRBV7-9; clone_size: few; j_call: TRBJ1-5; d_call: NA; cdr3_nt: TGTGCCAGCAGCTTAGTTCCCGGCAGAAGCAATCAGCCCCAGCATTTT; cdr3_aa: CASSLVPGRSNQPQHF
v_call: TRBV6-4; clone_size: NA; j_call: TRBJ1-1; d_call: NA; cdr3_nt: TGTGCCAGCAGTGACGGTTACACTGAAGCTTTCTTT; cdr3_aa: CASSDGYTEAFF
v_call: TRBV6-5; clone_size: NA; j_call: TRBJ2-5; d_call: NA; cdr3_nt: TGTGCCAGCAGTTATGGATCGTTGGCGACCCAGTACTTC; cdr3_aa: CASSYGSLATQYF
v_call: TRBV5-6; clone_size: NA; j_call: TRBJ1-1; d_call: TRBD1; cdr3_nt: TGTGCCAGCTCGACCCGACAGGGGGAAAAGAACACTGAAGCTTTCTTT; cdr3_aa: CASSTRQGEKNTEAFF
v_call: TRBV12-5; clone_size: few; j_call: TRBJ2-1; d_call: NA; cdr3_nt: TGTGCTAGTGGACTCGGCCACAATGAGCAGTTCTTC; cdr3_aa: CASGLGHNEQFF
v_call: TRBV7-2; clone_size: NA; j_call: TRBJ2-1; d_call: NA; cdr3_nt: TGTGCCAGCAGCCCCGACGGGGATGAGCAGTTCTTC; cdr3_aa: CASSPDGDEQFF
v_call: TRBV6-6; clone_size: few; j_call: TRBJ1-3; d_call: NA; cdr3_nt: TGTGCCAGCAGTTCCCGGACGGGACGCCACACCATATATTTT; cdr3_aa: CASSSRTGRHTIYF
v_call: TRBV15; clone_size: NA; j_call: TRBJ2-5; d_call: TRBD1; cdr3_nt: TGTGCCACCAGCAGAACAGGGGGAAGAGAGACCCAGTACTTC; cdr3_aa: CATSRTGGRETQYF
v_call: TRBV4-1; clone_size: few; j_call: TRBJ1-2; d_call: TRBD1; cdr3_nt: TGCGCCAGCAGCCACGACAGGGGGCCGTCTGGCTACACCTTC; cdr3_aa: CASSHDRGPSGYTF
v_call: TRBV5-1; clone_size: many; j_call: TRBJ2-7; d_call: TRBD2; cdr3_nt: TGCGCCAGCAGCCCGGGACTAGCGGGCCTCCTGGAGCAGTACTTC; cdr3_aa: CASSPGLAGLLEQYF
v_call: TRBV24-1; clone_size: few; j_call: TRBJ2-3; d_call: NA; cdr3_nt: TGTGCCACCAGTGACCCGGGACTGACTGGTGATACGCAGTATTTT; cdr3_aa: CATSDPGLTGDTQYF
v_call: TRBV4-3; clone_size: NA; j_call: TRBJ1-1; d_call: NA; cdr3_nt: TGCGCCAGCAGCCAAGGGGCCGGTGCAGAGGTGAACACTGAAGCTTTCTTT; cdr3_aa: CASSQGAGAEVNTEAFF
v_call: TRBV6-2/TRBV6-3; clone_size: NA; j_call: TRBJ1-1; d_call: TRBD1; cdr3_nt: TGTGCCAGCAGCGGTTCGGGACAGGGAACCGAAGCTTTCTTT; cdr3_aa: CASSGSGQGTEAFF
v_call: TRBV21-1; clone_size: NA; j_call: TRBJ1-1; d_call: NA; cdr3_nt: TGTGCCAGCAGCATCCCCTCCCCAGCGAACACTGAAGCTTTCTTT; cdr3_aa: CASSIPSPANTEAFF
v_call: TRBV25-1; clone_size: many; j_call: TRBJ2-5; d_call: TRBD2; cdr3_nt: TGTGCCAGCAGTGTTAGCGGGGGATGGCAAGAGACCCAGTACTTC; cdr3_aa: CASSVSGGWQETQYF
v_call: TRBV29-1; clone_size: NA; j_call: TRBJ2-6; d_call: NA; cdr3_nt: TGCAGCGTTGAAGACCAGCGGAGGGACTCTGGGGCCAACGTCCTGACTTTC; cdr3_aa: CSVEDQRRDSGANVLTF
v_call: TRBV12-3/TRBV12-4; clone_size: NA; j_call: TRBJ2-3; d_call: NA; cdr3_nt: TGTGCCAGCAGCGCAATGGGTCCAGATACGCAGTATTTT; cdr3_aa: CASSAMGPDTQYF
v_call: TRBV2; clone_size: NA; j_call: TRBJ2-7; d_call: NA; cdr3_nt: TGTGCCAGCAGTGTTTTCTTGTCCTACGAGCAGTACTTC; cdr3_aa: CASSVFLSYEQYF
v_call: TRBV27; clone_size: few; j_call: TRBJ1-2; d_call: TRBD1; cdr3_nt: TGTGCCAGCAGTTTATCCTCAGGGGGTAACTATGGCTACACCTTC; cdr3_aa: CASSLSSGGNYGYTF
v_call: TRBV9; clone_size: NA; j_call: TRBJ2-3; d_call: NA; cdr3_nt: TGTGCCAGCAGCGTAGAAGGAACGCAGTATTTT; cdr3_aa: CASSVEGTQYF
v_call: TRBV4-2; clone_size: NA; j_call: TRBJ1-4; d_call: NA; cdr3_nt: TGTGCCAGCAGCCAAGGGTTTCTCGCAACTAATGAAAAACTGTTTTTT; cdr3_aa: CASSQGFLATNEKLFF
v_call: TRBV20-1; clone_size: few; j_call: TRBJ2-5; d_call: NA; cdr3_nt: TGCAGTGCTAGGGAGACCGGCGGAGAAGAGACCCAGTACTTC; cdr3_aa: CSARETGGEETQYF
v_call: TRBV5-4; clone_size: few; j_call: TRBJ2-1; d_call: TRBD2; cdr3_nt: TGTGCCAGCAGCTTTCCCAGCGGGGAGTCCTACAATGAGCAGTTCTTC; cdr3_aa: CASSFPSGESYNEQFF
v_call: TRBV4-1; clone_size: few; j_call: TRBJ2-7; d_call: NA; cdr3_nt: TGCGCCAGCAGCCCAGGCCTCCGGGCTGCCTACGAGCAGTACTTC; cdr3_aa: CASSPGLRAAYEQYF